This passage covers 24 T cell receptor beta chains from one sample sequenced in a study of STAT5B mutations in CD4+ large granular lymphocyte leukemia. The table came from immunoSEQ multiplex PCR; TCRdb's copy has only in-frame clones and leaves some out. Among just under 35,000 clones listed, about 65% were seen once. Sample: CD4+ T cells from blood buffy coats. Receptor source: a human donor in good health.

The chain is built from TRBV7-2 and TRBJ1-5; D is unresolved. The CDR3 extends over 13 amino acids. Trimming removed 1 base at V and 3 bases at J, with 4 bases between. The germline V gene has CDR1 SGHTA and CDR2 FQGNSA. The CDR3 nucleotides are TGTGCCAGCAGCTTAGAGGCCAATCAGCCCCAGCATTTT. Translating gives CASSLEANQPQHF.

This rearrangement joins TRBV6-1 to TRBJ2-2, with 10 bases aligning to TRBD2. V gave up 3 bases and J gave up 6 bases; unmatched junction bases: 4. The CDR3 is 15 residues long. CDR1 is MNHNS and CDR2 is SASEGT in the germline V gene. The CDR3 nucleotides are TGTGCCAGCAGTGATCTAGCGGGGGTCTCCGGGGAGCTGTTTTTT. As protein: CASSDLAGVSGELFF.

The CDR3 sequence is CASSLESPGQGETQYF. The CDR3 nucleotides read TGCGCCAGCAGCTTGGAGAGCCCGGGACAGGGGGAGACCCAGTACTTC. The chain combines TRBV5-1 with TRBJ2-5; 10 bases agree with TRBD1. The CDR3 has 16 amino acids. The ends lost 0 bases at V and 5 bases at J; junction bases unmatched: 7. Germline V lookup: CDR1 SGHRS, CDR2 YFSETQ.

The genes are TRBV7-6 and TRBJ2-7, with a possible D match to TRBD1 (5 bases). The V and J ends lost 5 bases and 3 bases respectively, with 11 bases between them. Germline V CDR1 and CDR2: SGHVS, FNYEAQ. The CDR3 is 13 amino acids. The CDR3 DNA sequence: TGTGCCAGCAGCCGCACGACAGACTACGAGCAGTACTTC. Translation gives CASSRTTDYEQYF.

The V call is TRBV7-2, the J call TRBJ1-5, with D maybe TRBD1 (5 bases). Looked up from germline, CDR1 is SGHTA and CDR2 is FQGNSA. The CDR3 loop spans 14 amino acids. The V end was cut by 4 bases, the J end by 4 bases, with 11 bases between. The CDR3 DNA reads TGTGCCAGCAGCTCCCGCGGGGGGAATCAGCCCCAGCATTTT. Its translation: CASSSRGGNQPQHF.

The chain links TRBV7-2 to TRBJ1-3, with D uncertain. The germline CDR1 and CDR2 sequences are SGHTA and FQGNSA. The V end was cut by 0 bases, the J end by 2 bases, with 14 bases between. The CDR3 extends over 17 amino acids. The CDR3: CASSLAPGVGPGNTIYF. In nucleotides, the CDR3 is TGTGCCAGCAGCTTAGCCCCCGGGGTTGGTCCTGGAAACACCATATATTTT. The variable domain in full, completed from reference TRBV7-2 and TRBJ1-3, reads GAGVSQSPSNKVTEKGKDVELRCDPISGHTALYWYRQSLGQGLEFLIYFQGNSAPDKSGLPSDRFSAERTGGSVSTLTIQRTQQEDSAVYLCASSLAPGVGPGNTIYFGEGSWLTVV.

As DNA, the CDR3 is TGTGCCAGCGGGAGCTGGGCTGAAGCTTTCTTT. This encodes CASGSWAEAFF. The chain couples TRBV6-1 to TRBJ1-1; D remains ambiguous. The V and J ends lost 8 bases and 6 bases respectively, with 10 bases between them. From germline, CDR1 is MNHNS and CDR2 SASEGT. The CDR3 is made up of 11 amino acids.

This chain links TRBV5-1 with TRBJ1-1, with D possibly matching TRBD1 (6 bases). This CDR3 region has 14 residues. With 3 bases removed from V and 0 bases from J, the gap between germline ends came to 9 bases. The germline V gene encodes CDR1 SGHRS and CDR2 YFSETQ. CDR3 in amino acids: CASSSQGLNTEAFF. The CDR3 DNA is TGCGCCAGCAGCTCACAGGGCTTGAACACTGAAGCTTTCTTT.

The V gene is TRBV4-3, the J gene TRBJ2-1, with 9 nucleotides matching TRBD1. CDR3 length: 16 residues. J was trimmed by 4 bases and V by 5 bases; bases with no gene match: 9. In germline, CDR1 is LGHNA, CDR2 YSLEER. CDR3 coding DNA: TGCGCCAGCAGCGAAGGGACAGGGAACTGGTACAATGAGCAGTTCTTC. The encoded protein is CASSEGTGNWYNEQFF.

V gene TRBV7-7 combines with J gene TRBJ2-3, with TRBD2 identical over 8 bases. Germline CDR1 reads SSHAT; CDR2 reads FNYEAQ (reference sequence). V lost 2 bases, J lost 3 bases, and 4 bases stayed unmatched. The length of the CDR3 is 15 residues. The chain's CDR3 is CASSLSGGFTDTQYF. CDR3 nucleotide sequence: TGTGCCAGCAGCTTAAGCGGGGGTTTTACAGATACGCAGTATTTT. The complete variable domain, with remaining parts taken from reference TRBV7-7 and TRBJ2-3, reads GAGVSQSPRYKVTKRGQDVTLRCDPISSHATLYWYQQALGQGPEFLTYFNYEAQPDKSGLPSDRFSAERPEGSISTLTIQRTEQRDSAMYRCASSLSGGFTDTQYFGPGTRLTVL.

The gene calls are TRBV4-2 and TRBJ1-1, with D uncertain. The CDR3 extends over 15 amino acids. The V gene lost 4 bases and the J gene lost 1 base, with 13 bases spanning the gap. The V gene's germline CDR1 is LGHNA and CDR2 YNFKEQ. CDR3 amino acids: CASSPSWAKNTEAFF. The CDR3 bases are TGTGCCAGCAGCCCCTCATGGGCGAAGAACACTGAAGCTTTCTTT.

The chain employs TRBV18 and TRBJ1-1; D may be TRBD1 (5 bases). Per germline, CDR1 KGHSH and CDR2 LQKENI. With 5 bases removed from V and 3 bases from J, the gap between germline ends came to 10 bases. This CDR3 has 13 residues. The CDR3 DNA is TGTGCCAGCTCAAAGACAGCGTACACTGAAGCTTTCTTT. Translation: CASSKTAYTEAFF. The full variable domain, its missing parts supplied by reference TRBV18 and TRBJ1-1, is NAGVMQNPRHLVRRRGQEARLRCSPMKGHSHVYWYRQLPEEGLKFMVYLQKENIIDESGMPKERFSAEFPKEGPSILRIQQVVRGDSAAYFCASSKTAYTEAFFGQGTRLTVV.

The genes are TRBV11-1 and TRBJ2-7; D not certain. With 0 bases removed from V and 0 bases from J, the gap between germline ends came to 9 bases. The CDR3 has 15 amino acids. Germline CDR1 and CDR2: SGHAT and FQDESV (reference sequence). CDR3 sequence (DNA): TGTGCCAGCAGCTTAGCCGGCACGAGCTCCTACGAGCAGTACTTC. Amino acid sequence: CASSLAGTSSYEQYF.

This clone has only one observation. The rearrangement joins TRBV7-2 to TRBJ1-1; D ambiguous. V lost 2 bases to trimming and J lost 0 bases, with 7 bases between them. CDR1 and CDR2 from the germline V gene are SGHTA and FQGNSA. The CDR3 covers 14 residues. This CDR3 reads CASSLSTLNTEAFF. Written as DNA, the CDR3 is TGTGCCAGCAGCTTAAGTACACTGAACACTGAAGCTTTCTTT.

The chain links TRBV29-1 to TRBJ2-3; D is unresolved. Germline CDR1 reads SQVTM; CDR2 reads ANQGSEA. The V end lost 1 base, the J end lost 1 base, and 12 bases lay between the germline ends. The CDR3 runs to 15 residues. CDR3 nucleotide sequence: TGCAGCGTTGAAGGGACCCCCAAGGGCACAGATACGCAGTATTTT. Amino acids: CSVEGTPKGTDTQYF.

The chain recombines TRBV19 with TRBJ2-1, with 14 bases lining up with TRBD2. CDR3 length: 17 amino acids. Germline assignment: CDR1 LNHDA and CDR2 SQIVND (reference sequence). The V and J ends lost 4 bases and 0 bases, in that order; junction bases with no gene match: 2. The CDR3 here is CASSRTSGGPSYNEQFF. CDR3 coding DNA: TGTGCCAGTAGTAGGACTAGCGGGGGGCCCTCCTACAATGAGCAGTTCTTC.

V usage is TRBV4-1 and J usage is TRBJ2-7, with D perhaps matching TRBD1 or TRBD2 (6 bases each). This CDR3 is 13 amino acids long. Deletions cut 1 base from V and 6 bases from J, with 10 bases between. From germline, CDR1 is MGHRA and CDR2 YSYEKL. The CDR3 DNA follows: TGCGCCAGCAGCCAAGCGGGGGCCCGCGAGCAGTACTTC. This sequence encodes CASSQAGAREQYF.

The chain employs TRBV6-5 and TRBJ1-5; 10 nucleotides agree with TRBD1. Germline CDR1 and CDR2: MNHEY and SVGAGI. V gave up 6 bases and J gave up 3 bases; unmatched junction bases: 5. The CDR3 runs to 15 residues. Here the CDR3 DNA reads TGTGCCAGCAGGACCGGGACAGGGGCCAATCAGCCCCAGCATTTT. Protein: CASRTGTGANQPQHF.

Only one count was recorded for this clone. J is TRBJ1-1 and V is TRBV15; D possibly corresponds to TRBD1 (5 bases). Germline V gene sequence: CDR1 LNHNV, CDR2 YYDKDF (reference sequence). Trimming stripped 6 bases from V and 6 bases from J, with 17 bases between. CDR3 length: 14 amino acids. DNA of the CDR3: TGTGCCACCAGAGTTGGGGCAGGAACTGCTGAAGCTTTCTTT. Protein product: CATRVGAGTAEAFF.

The chain joins TRBV5-1 to TRBJ1-4; D is ambiguous. Trimming removed 3 bases from V and 2 bases from J, with 11 bases in between. Germline V gene data show CDR1 as SGHRS and CDR2 as YFSETQ. CDR3 length equals 15 residues. The CDR3 nucleotides read TGCGCCAGCAGCTGGTCCCAGTCCACTAATGAAAAACTGTTTTTT. Encoded protein: CASSWSQSTNEKLFF. The full variable domain, with the rest looked up from reference TRBV5-1 and TRBJ1-4, is KAGVTQTPRYLIKTRGQQVTLSCSPISGHRSVSWYQQTPGQGLQFLFEYFSETQRNKGNFPGRFSGRQFSNSRSEMNVSTLELGDSALYLCASSWSQSTNEKLFFGSGTQLSVL.

V usage is TRBV11-2 and J usage is TRBJ2-2; D unresolved. V was clipped by 1 base and J by 0 bases, with 12 bases between them. This CDR3 contains 17 residues. Per the germline V gene, CDR1 is SGHAT and CDR2 is FQNNGV. CDR3 DNA: TGTGCCAGCAGCTTAGGGTGGTCTTTTACGAACACCGGGGAGCTGTTTTTT. As protein: CASSLGWSFTNTGELFF.

The chain joins TRBV7-8 to TRBJ1-5; D not certain. The CDR3 is made up of 15 amino acids. Trimming took 5 bases from V and 5 from J, leaving 16 bases between them. Germline CDR1 reads SGHVS; CDR2 reads FQNEAQ. The CDR3 is CASSRTWSGHQPQHF. The CDR3 bases are TGTGCCAGCAGCCGAACATGGAGCGGTCATCAGCCCCAGCATTTT.

CDR3 bases: TGTGCCAGCAGCTTGGGAGCTTATTCACCCCTCCACTTT. Its protein product is CASSLGAYSPLHF. The chain has TRBV5-4 and TRBJ1-6; unclear D gene. The CDR3 is 13 amino acids. V lost 0 bases and J lost 8, with 6 bases in between. CDR1 and CDR2 (germline): SGHNT, YYREEE (reference sequence).

The chain joins TRBV6-5 to TRBJ1-2; D is possibly TRBD1 (5 bases). From germline, CDR1 is MNHEY and CDR2 SVGAGI. This CDR3 is 13 amino acids long. With 0 bases removed from V and 6 bases from J, the gap between germline ends came to 8 bases. Written as DNA, the CDR3 is TGTGCCAGCAGTTACTCGGGGGTTGATGGCTACACCTTC. Its translation is CASSYSGVDGYTF.